This T cell receptor beta chain stems from a study of shared clonotypes between healthy human individuals. This CDR3 has 16 amino acids. CDR1 SGHVS and CDR2 FQNEAQ come from the germline V gene. The ends lost 4 bases at V and 2 bases at J; junction bases unmatched: 7. Original handling: ImmunoSEQ sequences covered only the junction and lacked quality scores; filtering therefore differed. Data came from immunoSEQ multiplex PCR; TCRdb stores just in-frame clones and leaves some out. V and J calls plus clone size are reproduced from that table; the DNA served to infer D and trimming. The table lists around 600,000 clones, roughly 98% of them singletons. This clone was found once. Its antigen remains unknown. CD45RO-negative cells were positively selected for CCR7, leaving out terminally differentiated effector memory CD45RA+ cells. Study-wide findings and caveats: Clonotypes shared by all four donors outscored non-shared clonotypes in generation probability. Generally, estimated richness proved larger in naive subsets than it did in memory subsets.

The V and J genes are TRBV7-8 and TRBJ2-7, with TRBD2 matching over 11 bases. Material: naive CD8+ T cells sorted from blood. This clonotype was sampled from a man aged 25-45 years in good health. The DNA of the CDR3 is TGTGCCAGCAGCTCACAACTAGCGGGAGTACCCTACGAGCAGTACTTC. Its protein product is CASSSQLAGVPYEQYF. Complete variable domain (other parts from reference TRBV7-8 and TRBJ2-7): GAGVSQSPRYKVAKRGQDVALRCDPISGHVSLFWYQQALGQGPEFLTYFQNEAQLDKSGLPSDRFFAERPEGSVSTLKIQRTQQEDSAVYLCASSSQLAGVPYEQYFGPGTRLTVT.